This paragraph covers one T cell receptor beta chain sequence. Its antigen is unknown. This sample stems from a study of T cells in Graves' hyperthyroidism and ophthalmopathy. The study's findings and limits: Most thyroid-expanded clonotypes above 0.001 were also found in blood.

The CDR3 is made up of 16 amino acids. Germline-derived CDR1 and CDR2 are SGHTA and FQGNSA. J was trimmed by 2 bases and V by 5 bases; bases with no gene match: 9. Each diagnosis was grounded in clinical symptoms, serum thyroxine and TRAb, thyroid ultrasound, and orbital computed tomography. Authors of the study amplified TCR beta CDR3 regions from RNA transcripts. Initially, a first-round RT-PCR of the TCR CDR3 employed the HTBI primer set. Via MiXCR, TCRdb re-called the multiplex PCR reads, giving one row per CDR3 protein. The sample consists of nearly 750,000 distinct CDR3 sequences, about 35% of them appearing once.

This receptor was obtained from a middle-aged woman with Graves' hyperthyroidism. The sample taken for sequencing was blood. The rearrangement uses TRBV7-2 and TRBJ1-2, with 9 positions matching TRBD1. The CDR3 loop reads CASSLTGTGNNYGYTF. The CDR3 coding sequence is TGTGCCAGCAGCCTAACCGGGACAGGGAACAACTATGGCTACACCTTC.